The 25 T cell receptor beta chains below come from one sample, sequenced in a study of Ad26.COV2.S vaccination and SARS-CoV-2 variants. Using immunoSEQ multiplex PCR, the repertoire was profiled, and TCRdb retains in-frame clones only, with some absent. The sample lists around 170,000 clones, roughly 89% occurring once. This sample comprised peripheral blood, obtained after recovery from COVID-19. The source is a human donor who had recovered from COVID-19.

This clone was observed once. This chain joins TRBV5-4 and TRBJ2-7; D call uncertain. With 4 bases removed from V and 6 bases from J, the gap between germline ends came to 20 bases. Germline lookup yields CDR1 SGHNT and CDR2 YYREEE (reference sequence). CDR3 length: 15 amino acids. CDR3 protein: CASSLLSTSRREQYF. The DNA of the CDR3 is TGTGCCAGCAGCCTCCTTTCCACCTCCCGCCGCGAGCAGTACTTC.

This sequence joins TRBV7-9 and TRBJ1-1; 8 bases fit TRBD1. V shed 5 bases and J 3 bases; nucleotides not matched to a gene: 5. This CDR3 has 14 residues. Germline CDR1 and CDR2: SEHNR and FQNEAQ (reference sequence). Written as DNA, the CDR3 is TGTGCCAGCAGCAGAGAACAGGGGGACACTGAAGCTTTCTTT. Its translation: CASSREQGDTEAFF.

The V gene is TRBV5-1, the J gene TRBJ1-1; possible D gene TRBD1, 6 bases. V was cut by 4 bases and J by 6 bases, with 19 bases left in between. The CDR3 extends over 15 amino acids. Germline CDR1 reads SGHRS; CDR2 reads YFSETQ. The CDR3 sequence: CASSAPGRGGPEAFF. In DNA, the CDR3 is TGCGCCAGCAGCGCCCCAGGGAGGGGGGGGCCTGAAGCTTTCTTT. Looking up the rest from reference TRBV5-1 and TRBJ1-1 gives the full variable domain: KAGVTQTPRYLIKTRGQQVTLSCSPISGHRSVSWYQQTPGQGLQFLFEYFSETQRNKGNFPGRFSGRQFSNSRSEMNVSTLELGDSALYLCASSAPGRGGPEAFFGQGTRLTVV.

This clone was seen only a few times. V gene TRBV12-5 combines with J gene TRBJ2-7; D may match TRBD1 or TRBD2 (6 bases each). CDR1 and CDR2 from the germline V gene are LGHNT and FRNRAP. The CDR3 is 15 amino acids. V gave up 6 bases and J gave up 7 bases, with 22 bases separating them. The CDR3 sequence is CASGPNPSGAREQYF. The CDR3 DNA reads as TGTGCTAGTGGGCCCAACCCCTCGGGGGCGCGTGAGCAGTACTTC.

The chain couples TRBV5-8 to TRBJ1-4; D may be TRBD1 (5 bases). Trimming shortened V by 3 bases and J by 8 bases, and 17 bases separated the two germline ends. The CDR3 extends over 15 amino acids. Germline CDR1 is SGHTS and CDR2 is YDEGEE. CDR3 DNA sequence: TGTGCCAGCAGCTCCGACGGGGGAGAGGACGAAAAACTGTTTTTT. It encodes CASSSDGGEDEKLFF.

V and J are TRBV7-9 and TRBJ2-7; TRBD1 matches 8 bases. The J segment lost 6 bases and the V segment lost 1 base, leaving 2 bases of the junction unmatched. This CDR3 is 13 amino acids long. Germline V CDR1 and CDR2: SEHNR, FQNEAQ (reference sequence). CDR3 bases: TGTGCCAGCAGCTTAGGGACAGGGCCCGAGCAGTACTTC. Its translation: CASSLGTGPEQYF.

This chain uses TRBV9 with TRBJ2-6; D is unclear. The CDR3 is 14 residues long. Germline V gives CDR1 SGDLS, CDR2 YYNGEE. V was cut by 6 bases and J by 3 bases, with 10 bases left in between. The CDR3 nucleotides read TGTGCCAGCACTTTGGGATTTGGGGCCAACGTCCTGACTTTC. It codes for CASTLGFGANVLTF.

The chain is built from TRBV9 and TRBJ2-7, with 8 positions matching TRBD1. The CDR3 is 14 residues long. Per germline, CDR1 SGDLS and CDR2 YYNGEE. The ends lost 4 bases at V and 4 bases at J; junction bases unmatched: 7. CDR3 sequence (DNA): TGTGCCAGCAGCCCCTTAGACAGGGGATACGAGCAGTACTTC. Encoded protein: CASSPLDRGYEQYF.

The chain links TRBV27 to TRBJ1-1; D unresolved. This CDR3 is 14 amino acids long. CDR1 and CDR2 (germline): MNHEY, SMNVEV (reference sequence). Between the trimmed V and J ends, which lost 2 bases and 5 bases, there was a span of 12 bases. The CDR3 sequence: CASSLIGLGTEAFF. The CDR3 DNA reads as TGTGCCAGCAGTTTAATAGGGTTAGGGACTGAAGCTTTCTTT.

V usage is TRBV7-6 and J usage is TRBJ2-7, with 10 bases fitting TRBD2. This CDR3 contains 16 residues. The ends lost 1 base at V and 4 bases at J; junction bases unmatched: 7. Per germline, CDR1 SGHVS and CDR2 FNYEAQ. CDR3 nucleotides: TGTGCCAGCAGCTTAGGGTCCAGCGGGGGGGATTACGAGCAGTACTTC. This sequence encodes CASSLGSSGGDYEQYF.

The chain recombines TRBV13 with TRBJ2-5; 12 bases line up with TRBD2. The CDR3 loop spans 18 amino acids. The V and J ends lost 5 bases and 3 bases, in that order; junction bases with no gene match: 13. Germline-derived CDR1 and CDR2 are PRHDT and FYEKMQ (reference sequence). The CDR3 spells CASSARPGTSGFKETQYF. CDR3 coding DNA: TGTGCCAGCAGCGCTCGACCCGGGACTAGCGGGTTTAAAGAGACCCAGTACTTC.

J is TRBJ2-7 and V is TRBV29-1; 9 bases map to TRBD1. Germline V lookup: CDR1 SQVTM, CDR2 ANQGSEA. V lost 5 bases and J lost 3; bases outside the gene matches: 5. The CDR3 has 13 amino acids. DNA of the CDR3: TGCAGCGTTAATGGGGACAGGGACTACGAGCAGTACTTC. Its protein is CSVNGDRDYEQYF.

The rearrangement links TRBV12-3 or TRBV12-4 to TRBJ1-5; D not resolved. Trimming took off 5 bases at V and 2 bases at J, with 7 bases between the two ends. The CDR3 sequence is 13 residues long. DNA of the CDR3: TGTGCCAGCAGTCCCGATGGCAATCAGCCCCAGCATTTT. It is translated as CASSPDGNQPQHF.

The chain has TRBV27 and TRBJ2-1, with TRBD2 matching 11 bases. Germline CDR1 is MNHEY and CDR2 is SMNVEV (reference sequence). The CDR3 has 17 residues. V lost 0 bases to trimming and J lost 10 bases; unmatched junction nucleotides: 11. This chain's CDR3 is CASSLSRLAGGPWEQFF. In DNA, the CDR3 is TGTGCCAGCAGTTTATCGCGCCTAGCGGGGGGCCCTTGGGAGCAGTTCTTC.

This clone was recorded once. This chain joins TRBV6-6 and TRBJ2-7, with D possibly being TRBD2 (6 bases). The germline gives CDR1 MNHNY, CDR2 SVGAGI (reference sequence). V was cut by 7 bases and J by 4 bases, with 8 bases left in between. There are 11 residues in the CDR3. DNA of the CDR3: TGTGCCAGCACGGGGAGGTACGAGCAGTACTTC. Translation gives CASTGRYEQYF.

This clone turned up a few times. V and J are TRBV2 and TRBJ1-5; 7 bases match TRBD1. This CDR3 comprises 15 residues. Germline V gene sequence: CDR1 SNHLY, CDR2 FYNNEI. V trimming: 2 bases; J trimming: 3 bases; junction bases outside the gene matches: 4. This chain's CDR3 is CASSELGQLNQPQHF. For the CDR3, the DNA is TGTGCCAGCAGTGAATTGGGACAGCTCAATCAGCCCCAGCATTTT.

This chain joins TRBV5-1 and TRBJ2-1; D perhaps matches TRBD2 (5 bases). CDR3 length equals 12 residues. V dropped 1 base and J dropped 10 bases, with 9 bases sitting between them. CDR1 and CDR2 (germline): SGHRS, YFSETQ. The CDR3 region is CASSLSSGEQFF. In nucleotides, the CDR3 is TGCGCCAGCAGCTTGTCGTCGGGGGAGCAGTTCTTC. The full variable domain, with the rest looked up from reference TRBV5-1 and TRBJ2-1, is KAGVTQTPRYLIKTRGQQVTLSCSPISGHRSVSWYQQTPGQGLQFLFEYFSETQRNKGNFPGRFSGRQFSNSRSEMNVSTLELGDSALYLCASSLSSGEQFFGPGTRLTVL.

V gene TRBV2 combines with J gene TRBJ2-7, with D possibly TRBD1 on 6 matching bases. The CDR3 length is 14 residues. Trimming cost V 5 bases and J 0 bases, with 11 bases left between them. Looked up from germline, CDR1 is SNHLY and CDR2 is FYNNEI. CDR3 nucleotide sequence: TGTGCCAGCAGTTGGACAGAATCCTCCTACGAGCAGTACTTC. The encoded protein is CASSWTESSYEQYF.

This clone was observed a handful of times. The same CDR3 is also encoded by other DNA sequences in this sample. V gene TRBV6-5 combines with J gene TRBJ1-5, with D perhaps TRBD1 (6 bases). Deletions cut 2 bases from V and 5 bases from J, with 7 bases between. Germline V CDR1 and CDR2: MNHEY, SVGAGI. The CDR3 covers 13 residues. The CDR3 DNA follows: TGTGCCAGCAGTTACAGGGGGGATCAGCCCCAGCATTTT. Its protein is CASSYRGDQPQHF.

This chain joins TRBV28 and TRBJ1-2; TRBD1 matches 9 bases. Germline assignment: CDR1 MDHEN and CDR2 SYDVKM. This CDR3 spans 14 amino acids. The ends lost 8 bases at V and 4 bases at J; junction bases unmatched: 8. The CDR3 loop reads CASQRYRGPYGYTF. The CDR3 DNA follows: TGTGCCAGCCAAAGGTACAGGGGGCCCTATGGCTACACCTTC.

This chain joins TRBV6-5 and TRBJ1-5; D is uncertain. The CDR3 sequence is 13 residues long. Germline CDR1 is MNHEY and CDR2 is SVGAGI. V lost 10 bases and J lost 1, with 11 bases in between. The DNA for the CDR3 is TGTGCCACCGGGCGGGTGAGCAATCAGCCCCAGCATTTT. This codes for CATGRVSNQPQHF.

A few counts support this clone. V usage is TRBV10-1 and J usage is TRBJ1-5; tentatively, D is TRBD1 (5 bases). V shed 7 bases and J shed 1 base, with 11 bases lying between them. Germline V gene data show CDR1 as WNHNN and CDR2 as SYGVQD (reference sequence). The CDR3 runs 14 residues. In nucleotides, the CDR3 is TGCGCCAGCAAAGTTCGGGGGAGCAATCAGCCCCAGCATTTT. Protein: CASKVRGSNQPQHF.

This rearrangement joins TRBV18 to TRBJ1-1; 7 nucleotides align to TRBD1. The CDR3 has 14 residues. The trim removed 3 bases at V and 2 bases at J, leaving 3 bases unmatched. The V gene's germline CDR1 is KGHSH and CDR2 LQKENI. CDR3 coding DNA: TGTGCCAGCTCACCTACAGGGGATAACACTGAAGCTTTCTTT. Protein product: CASSPTGDNTEAFF.

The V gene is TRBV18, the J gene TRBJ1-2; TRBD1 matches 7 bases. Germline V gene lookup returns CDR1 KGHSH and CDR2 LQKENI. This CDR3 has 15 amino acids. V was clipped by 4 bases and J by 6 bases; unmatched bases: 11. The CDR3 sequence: CASSLSTGARDGYTF. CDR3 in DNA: TGTGCCAGCTCACTCTCCACAGGGGCGCGGGATGGCTACACCTTC.

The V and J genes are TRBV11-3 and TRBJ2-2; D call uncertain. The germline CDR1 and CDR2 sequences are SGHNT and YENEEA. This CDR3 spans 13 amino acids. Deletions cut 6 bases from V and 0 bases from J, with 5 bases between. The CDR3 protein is CASSLSNTGELFF. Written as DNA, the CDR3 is TGTGCCAGCAGTCTCTCGAACACCGGGGAGCTGTTTTTT.